This T cell receptor (beta chain) derives from a study of CD8+CD57+ T cells in acquired aplastic anemia. TCR beta VDJ combinations and CDR3 sequences were profiled from genomic DNA. MiXCR, run by TCRdb on the reads, gives a single entry per CDR3 protein. This sample has 150,000 or so distinct CDR3 sequences, with about 50% found just once. The CDR3 has 16 residues. Germline V gene sequence: CDR1 LNHDA, CDR2 SQIVND (reference sequence). The V end was cut by 1 base, the J end by 7 bases, with 20 bases between. In patients chosen for sequencing, flow cytometry had shown CD8+CD57+ cell expansion. The origin of this receptor is a human donor with aplastic anemia. The sequenced sample consisted of sorted CD4+, CD8+, or CD8+CD57+ T cells (not recorded which) from PBMCs. The chain has TRBV19 and TRBJ2-7; TRBD1 might be the D (5 bases). The DNA for the CDR3 is TGTGCCAGTAGTATAGCGGCTTTGTCAGGGCCAGCGGAGCAGTACTTC. Its translation is CASSIAALSGPAEQYF.